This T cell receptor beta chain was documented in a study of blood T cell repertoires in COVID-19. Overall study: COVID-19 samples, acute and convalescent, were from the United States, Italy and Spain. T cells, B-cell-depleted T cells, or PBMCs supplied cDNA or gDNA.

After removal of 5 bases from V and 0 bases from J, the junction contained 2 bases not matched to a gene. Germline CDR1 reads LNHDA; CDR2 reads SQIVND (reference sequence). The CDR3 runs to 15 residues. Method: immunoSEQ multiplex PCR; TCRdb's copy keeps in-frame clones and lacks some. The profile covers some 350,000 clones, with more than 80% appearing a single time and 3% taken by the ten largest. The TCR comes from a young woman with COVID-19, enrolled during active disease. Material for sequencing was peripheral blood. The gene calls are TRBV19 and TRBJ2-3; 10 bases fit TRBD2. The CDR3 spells CASSSSGGSTDTQYF. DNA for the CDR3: TGTGCCAGTAGTTCTAGCGGGGGTAGCACAGATACGCAGTATTTT.